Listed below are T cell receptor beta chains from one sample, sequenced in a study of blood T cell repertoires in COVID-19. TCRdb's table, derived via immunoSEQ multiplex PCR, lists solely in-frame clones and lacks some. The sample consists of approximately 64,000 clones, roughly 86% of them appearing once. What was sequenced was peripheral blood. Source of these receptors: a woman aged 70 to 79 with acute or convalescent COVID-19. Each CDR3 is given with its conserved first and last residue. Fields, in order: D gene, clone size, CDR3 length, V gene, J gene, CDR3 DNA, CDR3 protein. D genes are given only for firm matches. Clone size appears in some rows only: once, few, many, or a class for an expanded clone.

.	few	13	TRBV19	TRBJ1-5	TGTGCCAGTAGTATAGATCTATTACAGCCCCAGCATTTT	CASSIDLLQPQHF
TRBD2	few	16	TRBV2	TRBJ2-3	TGTGCCAGCAGTGAAAGAGCTAGCGGGAGCACAGATACGCAGTATTTT	CASSERASGSTDTQYF
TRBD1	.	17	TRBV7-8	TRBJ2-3	TGTGCCAGCAGCTCGCCTGTCAGGGGGCCCGGCACAGATACGCAGTATTTT	CASSSPVRGPGTDTQYF
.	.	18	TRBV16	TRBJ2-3	TGTGCCAGCAGCCAATCGGAGGGGAAGACAGTTTTCACAGATACGCAGTATTTT	CASSQSEGKTVFTDTQYF
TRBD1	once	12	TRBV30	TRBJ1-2	TGTGCCTGGGAAGGGACAGTATATGGCTACACCTTC	CAWEGTVYGYTF
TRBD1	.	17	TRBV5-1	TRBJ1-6	TGCGCCAGCAGCTTGGAAATATTAGGGACAGGCTTCACGCCCCTCCACTTT	CASSLEILGTGFTPLHF
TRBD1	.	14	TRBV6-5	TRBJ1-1	TGTGCCAGCAGGAAATCCGGGACAGGGACTGAAGCTTTCTTT	CASRKSGTGTEAFF
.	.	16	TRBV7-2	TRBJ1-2	TGTGCCAGCAGCTACCCCCCGGGTCGGGGTGACTATGGCTACACCTTC	CASSYPPGRGDYGYTF
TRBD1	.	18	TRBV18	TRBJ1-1	TGTGCCAGCTCACCACCAAACAAATACAGGGGAGAGAACACTGAAGCTTTCTTT	CASSPPNKYRGENTEAFF
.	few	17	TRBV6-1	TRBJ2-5	TGTGCCAGCAGTGAAGTGTCTCCCAGATATTCCCAAGAGACCCAGTACTTC	CASSEVSPRYSQETQYF
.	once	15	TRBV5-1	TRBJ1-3	TGCGCCAGCAGCTTTAGCGGGGAGGCTGGAAACACCATATATTTT	CASSFSGEAGNTIYF
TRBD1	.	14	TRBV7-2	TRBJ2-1	TGTGCCAGCAGTTCGGGGACAGGGGGCAATGAGCAGTTCTTC	CASSSGTGGNEQFF
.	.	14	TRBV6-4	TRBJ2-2	TGTGCCACCCGTAAGGACTTGAACACCGGGGAGCTGTTTTTT	CATRKDLNTGELFF
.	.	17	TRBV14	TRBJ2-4	TGTGCCAGCAGCCACACTCGGACATATTTAGCCAAAAACATTCAGTACTTC	CASSHTRTYLAKNIQYF
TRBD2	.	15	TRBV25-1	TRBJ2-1	TGTGCCAGCAGTGTCCCGGGACTAGCGGTTAACGAGCAGTTCTTC	CASSVPGLAVNEQFF
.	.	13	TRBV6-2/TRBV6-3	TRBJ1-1	TGTGCCAGCAGTTACAAATCCCGCACTGAAGCTTTCTTT	CASSYKSRTEAFF
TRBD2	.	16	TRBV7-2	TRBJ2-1	TGTGCCAGCAGCTTAAGTCGCGGGGGGGGCCTGAATGAGCAGTTCTTC	CASSLSRGGGLNEQFF
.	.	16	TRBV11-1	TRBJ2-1	TGTGCCAGCAGCCGCAAAAATATCTACTCCTACAATGAGCAGTTCTTC	CASSRKNIYSYNEQFF
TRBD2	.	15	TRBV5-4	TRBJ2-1	TGTGCCAGCAGCCTAGGAACTAGCGGTATTCATGAGCAGTTCTTC	CASSLGTSGIHEQFF
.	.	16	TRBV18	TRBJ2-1	TGTGCCAGCTCACCTCGAGCGGAGCCAACCTACAATGAGCAGTTCTTC	CASSPRAEPTYNEQFF
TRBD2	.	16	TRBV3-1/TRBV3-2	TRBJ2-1	TGTGCCAGCAGCCAAGGGGTAAGCGGGGGGGCACGTGAGCAGTTCTTC	CASSQGVSGGAREQFF
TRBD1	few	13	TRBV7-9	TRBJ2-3	TGTGCCAGCAGCGCGACAGGGTGGGATACGCAGTATTTT	CASSATGWDTQYF
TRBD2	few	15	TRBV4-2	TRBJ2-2	TGTGCCAGCAGCCAAGAGGTAGCGGGAGGATCGGAGCTGTTTTTT	CASSQEVAGGSELFF
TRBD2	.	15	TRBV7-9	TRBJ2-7	TGTGCCAGCAGCTATGAAGCGGGAGTCAACTACGAGCAGTACTTC	CASSYEAGVNYEQYF
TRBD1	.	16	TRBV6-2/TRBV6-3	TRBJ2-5	TGTGCCAGCAGTTCACTGGACAGGGCAACGGGAGAGACCCAGTACTTC	CASSSLDRATGETQYF
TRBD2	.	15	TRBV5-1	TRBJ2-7	TGCGCCAGCAGCTTGGACCCGGGGACTATCTACGAGCAGTACTTC	CASSLDPGTIYEQYF
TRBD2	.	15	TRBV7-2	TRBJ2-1	TGTGCCAGCAGCCCTCGTAGCGGGGGGGTAAATGAGCAGTTCTTC	CASSPRSGGVNEQFF
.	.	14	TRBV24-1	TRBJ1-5	TGTGCCACCGCTCCCCCTACGTCGGGTGTGCCCCAGCATTTT	CATAPPTSGVPQHF
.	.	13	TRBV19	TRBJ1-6	TGTGCCAGTAGTTTGGGCCTTAATTCACCCCTCCACTTT	CASSLGLNSPLHF
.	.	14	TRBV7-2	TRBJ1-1	TGTGCCAGCAGCCCAGGACAGTTCCATTCTGAAGCTTTCTTT	CASSPGQFHSEAFF
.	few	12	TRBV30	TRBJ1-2	TGTGCCTGGTGGACTGGAGGGTATGGCTACACCTTC	CAWWTGGYGYTF
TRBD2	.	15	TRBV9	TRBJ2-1	TGTGCCAGCAGCGTAGTTCTAGCGGGTTACAATGAGCAGTTCTTC	CASSVVLAGYNEQFF
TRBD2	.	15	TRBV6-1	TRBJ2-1	TGTGCCAGCAGTGAAGTTGCGGGAGTTGGGAATGAGCAGTTCTTC	CASSEVAGVGNEQFF
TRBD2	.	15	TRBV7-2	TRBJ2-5	TGTGCCAGTTTACTAGCGGGAGCGCTCCAAGAGACCCAGTACTTC	CASLLAGALQETQYF
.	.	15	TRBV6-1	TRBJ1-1	TGTGCCAGCAGTGAAGGTTGGTTTCAGGGAACTGAAGCTTTCTTT	CASSEGWFQGTEAFF
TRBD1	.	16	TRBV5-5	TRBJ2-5	TGTGCCAGCAGCTTGAGGGGGACAGGGGGCTCGGAGACCCAGTACTTC	CASSLRGTGGSETQYF
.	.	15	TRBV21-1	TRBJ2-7	TGTGCCAGCAGGAGCATTAGGGGGAGCTCCTACGAGCAGTACTTC	CASRSIRGSSYEQYF